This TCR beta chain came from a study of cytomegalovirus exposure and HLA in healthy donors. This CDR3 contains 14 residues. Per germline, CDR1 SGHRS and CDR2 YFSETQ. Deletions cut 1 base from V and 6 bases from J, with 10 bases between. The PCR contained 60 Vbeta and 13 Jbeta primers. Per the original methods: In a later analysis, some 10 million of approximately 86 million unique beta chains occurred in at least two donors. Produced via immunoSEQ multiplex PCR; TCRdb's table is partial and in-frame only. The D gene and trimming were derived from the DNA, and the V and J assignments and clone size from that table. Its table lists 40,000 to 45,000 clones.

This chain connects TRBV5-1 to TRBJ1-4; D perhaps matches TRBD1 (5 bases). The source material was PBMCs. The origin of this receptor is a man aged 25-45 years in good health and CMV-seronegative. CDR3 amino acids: CASSLTPGDEKLFF. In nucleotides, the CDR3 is TGCGCCAGCAGCTTGACCCCGGGGGATGAAAAACTGTTTTTT.